This T cell receptor beta chain was observed in a study of control samples from healthy donors and cancer patients. The method was immunoSEQ multiplex PCR; TCRdb's version includes in-frame clones alone and lacks a portion of them. The sample records 100,000 to 150,000 clones, about 95% being singletons. V shed 4 bases and J 3 bases; nucleotides not matched to a gene: 8. Germline CDR1 and CDR2: SNHLY and FYNNEI. The CDR3 consists of 17 residues. This sequence originates from a man aged 25-45 years in good health. The chain carries TRBV2 and TRBJ2-2, with 10 bases matching TRBD2. The specimen was blood. The CDR3 DNA reads TGTGCCAGCAGTGGTACCTTAGCGGGGGGACACACCGGGGAGCTGTTTTTT. This codes for CASSGTLAGGHTGELFF.